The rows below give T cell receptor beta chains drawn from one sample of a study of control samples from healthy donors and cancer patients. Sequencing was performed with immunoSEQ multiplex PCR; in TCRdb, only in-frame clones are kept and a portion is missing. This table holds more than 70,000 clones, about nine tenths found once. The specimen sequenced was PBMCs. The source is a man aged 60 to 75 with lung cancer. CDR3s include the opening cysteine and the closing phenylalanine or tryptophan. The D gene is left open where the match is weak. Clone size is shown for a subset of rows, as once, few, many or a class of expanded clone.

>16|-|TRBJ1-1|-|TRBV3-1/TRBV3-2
TGTGCCAGCAGCCAAGAAAGGCGGGGAAGTAGGGCTGAAGCTTTCTTT
CASSQERRGSRAEAFF
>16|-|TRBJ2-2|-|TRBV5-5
TGTGCCAGCAGCCCCGTGACGGGCGCGAACACCGGGGAGCTGTTTTTT
CASSPVTGANTGELFF
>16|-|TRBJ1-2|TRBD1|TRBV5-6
TGTGCCAGCAGCTTGGTTACAGGGGCTCTTAACTATGGCTACACCTTC
CASSLVTGALNYGYTF
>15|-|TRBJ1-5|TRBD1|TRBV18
TGTGCCAGCTCACCACCGGGACAGGGTCGCCAGCCCCAGCATTTT
CASSPPGQGRQPQHF
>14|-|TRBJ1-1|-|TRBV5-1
TGCGCCAGCAGCTTTCAACAGGGGAACACTGAAGCTTTCTTT
CASSFQQGNTEAFF
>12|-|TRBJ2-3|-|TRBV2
TGTGCCAGCACCGGGGGCACAGATACGCAGTATTTT
CASTGGTDTQYF
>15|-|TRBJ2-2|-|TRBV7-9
TGTGCCAGCAGCTTGGGCCAGAACCCCACCGGGGAGCTGTTTTTT
CASSLGQNPTGELFF
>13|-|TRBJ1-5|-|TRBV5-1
TGCGCCAGCAGAGGGGAAAACAATCAGCCCCAGCATTTT
CASRGENNQPQHF
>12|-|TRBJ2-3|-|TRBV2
TGTGCCAGCAGTGTCGTCACAGATACGCAGTATTTT
CASSVVTDTQYF
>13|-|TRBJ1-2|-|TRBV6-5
TGTGCCAGCAGTTACAGGGTCACCTCTGGCTACACCTTC
CASSYRVTSGYTF
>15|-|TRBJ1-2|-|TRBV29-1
TGCAGCGTTGGACTCTTATCCGGGGAGGGGGGGGGCTACACCTTC
CSVGLLSGEGGGYTF
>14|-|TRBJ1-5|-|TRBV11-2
TGTGCCAGCAGCTTAATGGGGGGGACGCAGCCCCAGCATTTT
CASSLMGGTQPQHF
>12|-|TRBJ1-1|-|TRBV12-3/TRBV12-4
TGTGCCAGCAGTCCGAGGACCTTTGAAGCTTTCTTT
CASSPRTFEAFF
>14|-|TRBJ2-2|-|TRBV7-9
TGTGCCAGCAGCGCCTGGACAGACACCGGGGAGCTGTTTTTT
CASSAWTDTGELFF
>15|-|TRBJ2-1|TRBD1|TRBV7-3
TGTGCCAGCAGCCCTCCCGGACAGGGGGTCAATGAGCAGTTCTTC
CASSPPGQGVNEQFF
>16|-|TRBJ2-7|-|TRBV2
TGTGCCAGCAGTGAATCACTAGGGGAGACTCCCTACGAGCAGTACTTC
CASSESLGETPYEQYF
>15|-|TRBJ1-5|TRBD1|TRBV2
TGTGCCAGCAGACCCTGGACAGGGGGGGATCAGCCCCAGCATTTT
CASRPWTGGDQPQHF
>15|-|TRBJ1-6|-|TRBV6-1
TGTGCCAGCAGTGAACTGCCGTACGGTAATTCACCCCTCCACTTT
CASSELPYGNSPLHF
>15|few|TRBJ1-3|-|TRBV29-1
TGCAGCGTTCGTGAAAGAATCAGCTCTGGAAACACCATATATTTT
CSVRERISSGNTIYF
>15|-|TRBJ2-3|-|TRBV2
TGTGCCAGCAGTGAAAGTGCGGGATTCACAGATACGCAGTATTTT
CASSESAGFTDTQYF
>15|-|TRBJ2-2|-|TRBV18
TGTGCCAGCTCCCCCTCTAGCTCCGACACCGGGGAGCTGTTTTTT
CASSPSSSDTGELFF
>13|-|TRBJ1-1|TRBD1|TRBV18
TGTGCCAGCTCACCCCAGGGGGGGACTGAAGCTTTCTTT
CASSPQGGTEAFF
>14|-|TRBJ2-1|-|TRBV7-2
TGTGCCAGCAGCCATACCCGATTAGACAATGAGCAGTTCTTC
CASSHTRLDNEQFF
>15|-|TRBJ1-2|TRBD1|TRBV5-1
TGCGCCAGCAGCCTAAGGACAGGGGTAAACTATGGCTACACCTTC
CASSLRTGVNYGYTF
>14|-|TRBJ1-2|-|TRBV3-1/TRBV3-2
TGTGCCAGCAGCCACGGACAACGGGCGGGGGGCTACACCTTC
CASSHGQRAGGYTF
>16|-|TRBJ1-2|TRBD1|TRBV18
TGTGCCAGCTCATCTTACTTACAGGGGGAGGACTATGGCTACACCTTC
CASSSYLQGEDYGYTF
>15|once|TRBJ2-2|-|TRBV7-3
TGTGCCAGCAGCCGGGCTTCACATCGCACCGGGGAGCTGTTTTTT
CASSRASHRTGELFF
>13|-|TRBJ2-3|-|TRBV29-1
TGCAGCGTTGTTAGGGGCCCCGATGATACGCAGTATTTT
CSVVRGPDDTQYF
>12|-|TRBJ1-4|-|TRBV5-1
TGCGCCAGCAGGGGGATGGGTGAAAAACTGTTTTTT
CASRGMGEKLFF
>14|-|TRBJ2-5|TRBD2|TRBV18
TGTGCCAGCTCACCCCCCCCGGGAGGGGAGACCCAGTACTTC
CASSPPPGGETQYF
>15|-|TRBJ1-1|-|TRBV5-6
TGTGCCAGCAGCTTGGGTTACAGGATGAACACTGAAGCTTTCTTT
CASSLGYRMNTEAFF
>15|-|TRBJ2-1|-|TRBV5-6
TGTGCCAGCAGCTTAACCTGGGGCCTCAACAATGAGCAGTTCTTC
CASSLTWGLNNEQFF
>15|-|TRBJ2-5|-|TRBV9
TGTGCCAGCAGCGGTGCTATTGGCAGGGGTGAGACCCAGTACTTC
CASSGAIGRGETQYF
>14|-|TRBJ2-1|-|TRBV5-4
TGTGCCAGCAGCCGAACCCTCTCCTACAATGAGCAGTTCTTC
CASSRTLSYNEQFF
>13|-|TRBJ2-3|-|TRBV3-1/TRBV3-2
TGTGCCAGCAGCCTGCGGACGGAAGATACGCAGTATTTT
CASSLRTEDTQYF
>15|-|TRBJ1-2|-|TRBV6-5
TGTGCCAGCAGCGCCGCCGGGGTTGGTAACTATGGCTACACCTTC
CASSAAGVGNYGYTF
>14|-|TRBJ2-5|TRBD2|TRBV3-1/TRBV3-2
TGTGCCAGCAGCCAAGGGACTAGCGGGGAGACCCAGTACTTC
CASSQGTSGETQYF
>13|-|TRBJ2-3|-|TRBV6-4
TGTGCCAGCAGTGACTCGGGAGTAGATACGCAGTATTTT
CASSDSGVDTQYF
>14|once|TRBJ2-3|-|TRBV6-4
TGTGCCAGCAGTGACCGTAAGGGATCGGATACGCAGTATTTT
CASSDRKGSDTQYF
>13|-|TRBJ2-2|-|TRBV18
TGTGCCAGCTCACCGGACATCAGCGGGGAGCTGTTTTTT
CASSPDISGELFF
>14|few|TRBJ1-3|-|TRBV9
TGTGCCAGCAGCGTAGGGAGCTCTGGAAACACCATATATTTT
CASSVGSSGNTIYF
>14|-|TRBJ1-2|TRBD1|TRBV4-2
TGTGCCAGCGGGACAGGGGAGCAGTACTATGGCTACACCTTC
CASGTGEQYYGYTF
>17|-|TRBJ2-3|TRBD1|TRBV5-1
TGCGCCAGCAGTCCAATGACAGGGAGTCAAGGGACAGATACGCAGTATTTT
CASSPMTGSQGTDTQYF
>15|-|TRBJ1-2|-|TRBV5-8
TGTGCCAGCAGCCTCCTTGGGACGGTTAACTATGGCTACACCTTC
CASSLLGTVNYGYTF
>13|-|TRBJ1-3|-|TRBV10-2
TGCGCCAGCACCAGGGGTTGGGGAAACACCATATATTTT
CASTRGWGNTIYF
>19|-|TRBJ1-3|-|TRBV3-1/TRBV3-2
TGTGCCAGCAGCCAAGTGGGGTCCTGGGGCCGGCTAGGCGGAAACACCATATATTTT
CASSQVGSWGRLGGNTIYF
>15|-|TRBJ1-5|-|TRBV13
TGTGCCAGCAGCTTCCGGGCCGCGTTCGATCAGCCCCAGCATTTT
CASSFRAAFDQPQHF
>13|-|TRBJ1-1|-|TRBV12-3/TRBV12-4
TGTGCCAGCAGTTTTTCTGGAGGGGACTATGCTTTCTTT
CASSFSGGDYAFF
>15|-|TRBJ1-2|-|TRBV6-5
TGTGCCAGCAGTTACAGTGGTGGCAGGCCCCTTGGCTACACCTTC
CASSYSGGRPLGYTF
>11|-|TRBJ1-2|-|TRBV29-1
TGCAGCGTTGTTTCGGGCCATGGCTACACCTTC
CSVVSGHGYTF
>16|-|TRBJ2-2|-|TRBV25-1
TGTGCCAGCAGTGAATCGACAAGGGCGAACACCGGGGAGCTGTTTTTT
CASSESTRANTGELFF
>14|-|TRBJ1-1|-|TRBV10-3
TGTGCCATCAGGGGCCAGGGGATCGGCACTGAAGCTTTCTTT
CAIRGQGIGTEAFF
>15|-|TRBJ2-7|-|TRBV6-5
TGTGCCAGCAGTTACTCGATAGGCGGAAACTACGAGCAGTACTTC
CASSYSIGGNYEQYF
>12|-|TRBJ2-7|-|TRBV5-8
TGTGCCAGCAGCTGGGCGACCTACGAGCAGTACTTC
CASSWATYEQYF
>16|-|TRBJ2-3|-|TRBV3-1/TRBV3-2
TGTGCCAGCAGCCAAGGTATAGAGGGGGACACAGATACGCAGTATTTT
CASSQGIEGDTDTQYF
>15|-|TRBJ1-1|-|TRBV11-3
TGTGCCAGCAGGTATATACAGCCTACACTATTTTTGGCTTTCTTT
CASRYIQPTLFLAFF
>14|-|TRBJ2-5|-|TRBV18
TGTGCCAGCTCACCGGGGGGACACCAAGAGACCCAGTACTTC
CASSPGGHQETQYF
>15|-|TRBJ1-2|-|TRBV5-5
TGTGCCAGCAGCCTCGGTGAAGGGACCTACTATGGCTACACCTTC
CASSLGEGTYYGYTF
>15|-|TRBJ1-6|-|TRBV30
TGTGCCTGGAGCACGGGGCTTCCCTATAATTCACCCCTCCACTTT
CAWSTGLPYNSPLHF